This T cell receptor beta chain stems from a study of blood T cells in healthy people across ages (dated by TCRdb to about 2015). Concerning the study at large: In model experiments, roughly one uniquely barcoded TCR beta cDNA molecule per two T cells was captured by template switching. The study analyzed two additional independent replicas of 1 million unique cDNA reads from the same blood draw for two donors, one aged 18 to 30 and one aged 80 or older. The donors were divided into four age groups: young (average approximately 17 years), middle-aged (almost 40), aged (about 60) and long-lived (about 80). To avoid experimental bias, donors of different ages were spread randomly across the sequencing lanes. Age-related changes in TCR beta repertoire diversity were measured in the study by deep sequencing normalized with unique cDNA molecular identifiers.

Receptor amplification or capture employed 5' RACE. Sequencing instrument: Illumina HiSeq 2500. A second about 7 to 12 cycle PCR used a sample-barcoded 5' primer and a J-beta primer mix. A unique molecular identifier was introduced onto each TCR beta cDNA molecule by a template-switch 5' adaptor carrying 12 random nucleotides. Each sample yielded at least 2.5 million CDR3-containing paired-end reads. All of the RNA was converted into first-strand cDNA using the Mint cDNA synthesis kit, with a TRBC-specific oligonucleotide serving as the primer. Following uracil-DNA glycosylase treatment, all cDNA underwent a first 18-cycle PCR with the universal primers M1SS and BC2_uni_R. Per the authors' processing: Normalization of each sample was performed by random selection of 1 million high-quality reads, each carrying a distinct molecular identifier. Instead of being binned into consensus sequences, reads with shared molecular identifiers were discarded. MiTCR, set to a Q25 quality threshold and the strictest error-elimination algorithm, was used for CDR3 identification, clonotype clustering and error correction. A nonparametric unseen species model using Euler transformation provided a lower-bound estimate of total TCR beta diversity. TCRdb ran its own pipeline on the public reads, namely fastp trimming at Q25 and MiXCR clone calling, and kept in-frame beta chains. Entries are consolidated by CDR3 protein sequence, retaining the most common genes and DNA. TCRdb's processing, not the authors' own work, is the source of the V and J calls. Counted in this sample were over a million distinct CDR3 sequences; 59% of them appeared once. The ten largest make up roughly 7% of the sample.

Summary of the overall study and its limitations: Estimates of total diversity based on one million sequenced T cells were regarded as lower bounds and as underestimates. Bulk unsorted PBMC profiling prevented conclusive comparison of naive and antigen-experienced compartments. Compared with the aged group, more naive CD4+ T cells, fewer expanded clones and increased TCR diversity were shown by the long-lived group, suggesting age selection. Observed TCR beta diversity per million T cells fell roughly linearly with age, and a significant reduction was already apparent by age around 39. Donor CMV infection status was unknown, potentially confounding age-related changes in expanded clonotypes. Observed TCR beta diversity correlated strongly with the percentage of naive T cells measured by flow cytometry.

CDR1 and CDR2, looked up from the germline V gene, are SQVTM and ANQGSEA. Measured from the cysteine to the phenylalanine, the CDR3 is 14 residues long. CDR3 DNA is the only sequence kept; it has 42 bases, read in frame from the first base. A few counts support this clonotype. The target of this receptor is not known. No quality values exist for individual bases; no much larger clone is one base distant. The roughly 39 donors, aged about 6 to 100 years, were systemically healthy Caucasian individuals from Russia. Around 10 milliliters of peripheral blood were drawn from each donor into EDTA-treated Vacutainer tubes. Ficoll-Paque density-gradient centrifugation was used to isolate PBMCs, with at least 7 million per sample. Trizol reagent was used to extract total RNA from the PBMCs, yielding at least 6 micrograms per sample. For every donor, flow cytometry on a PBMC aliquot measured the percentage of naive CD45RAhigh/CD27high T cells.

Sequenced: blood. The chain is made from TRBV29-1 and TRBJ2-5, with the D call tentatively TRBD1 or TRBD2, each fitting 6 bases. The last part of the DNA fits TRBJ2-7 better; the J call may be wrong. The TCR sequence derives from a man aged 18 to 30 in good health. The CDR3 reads CSVVGLGGRDEQYF. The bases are TGCAGCGTTGTAGGTCTTGGGGGGCGGGACGAGCAGTACTTC.